A single sample gave rise to the 2 T cell receptor beta chains below, sequenced in a study of metastatic and nonmetastatic thyroid tumors (TCRdb year 2020). Library creation used PCR. Sequencer: Illumina HiSeq 4000. Using fastp trimming at Q25 and MiXCR clonotype assembly, TCRdb reanalyzed the public sequencing data and kept in-frame beta chains. This sample has about 5,800 clones in its table, and more than 30% of those were observed once. The biggest ten clones account for about 25% of the sample. None of the patients had been given any treatment before thyroid surgery. The specimen was adjacent normal tissue. Receptors were obtained from a male donor with papillary thyroid cancer or a benign thyroid nodule (not recorded which). Some clones in this sample may be carry-over from other donors' samples.

About this clone itself: At one end, the junction sequence differs from germline, possibly due to a read error. This rearrangement joins TRBV24-1 to TRBJ1-3; no clear D gene. Germline CDR1 is KGHDR and CDR2 is SFDVKD. The CDR3 covers 14 residues. CDR3 protein: CATSETRSGTTIYF. Here the CDR3 DNA reads TGTGCCACCAGTGAGACACGCTCTGGAACCACCATATATTTT.

This clone occurred a few times. CDR3 sequence: CASSLGGGRVHEQFF. In DNA form, the CDR3 reads TGTGCCAGCAGTCTCGGCGGCGGGAGGGTCCATGAGCAGTTCTTC. The chain recombines TRBV12-3 or TRBV12-4 with TRBJ2-1; the match to TRBD2 covers 9 bases. J gave up 8 bases and V 5 bases, and 10 bases lay outside the gene matches. This CDR3 comprises 15 residues.